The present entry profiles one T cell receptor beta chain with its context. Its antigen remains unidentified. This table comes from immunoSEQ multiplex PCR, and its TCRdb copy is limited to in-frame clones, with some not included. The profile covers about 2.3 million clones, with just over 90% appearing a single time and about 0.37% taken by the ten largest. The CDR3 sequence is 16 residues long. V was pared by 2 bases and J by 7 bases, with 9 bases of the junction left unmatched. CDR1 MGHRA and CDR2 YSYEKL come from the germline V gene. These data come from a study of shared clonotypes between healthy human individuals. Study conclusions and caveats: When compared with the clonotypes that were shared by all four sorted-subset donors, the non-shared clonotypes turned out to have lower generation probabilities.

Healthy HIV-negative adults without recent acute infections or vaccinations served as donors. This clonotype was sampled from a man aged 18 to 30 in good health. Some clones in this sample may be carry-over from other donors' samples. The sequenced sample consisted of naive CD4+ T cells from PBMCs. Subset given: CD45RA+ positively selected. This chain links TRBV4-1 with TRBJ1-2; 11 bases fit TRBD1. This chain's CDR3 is CASSQPWTGGRSGYTF. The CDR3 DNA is TGCGCCAGCAGCCAACCCTGGACAGGGGGCAGAAGTGGCTACACCTTC.